This T cell receptor (beta chain) originates from a study of T cells in women clearing cervical HPV infection. About the study: Case blood drawn at lesion detection; control blood after infection cleared.

With regard to this clone: Antigen: not known. The read terminates 3 residues before the CDR3 end, so the remaining end is supplied by the germline J gene.

Study-level points and caveats: Repertoire richness, not evenness, was significantly elevated in CIN3+ cases versus controls.

Profiled with immunoSEQ multiplex PCR; TCRdb holds only in-frame clones, not every one. The sample shows approximately 35,000 clones, and 6.5% to 9% sits with its ten largest clones. The germline gives CDR1 SGHRS, CDR2 YFSETQ. The V gene end was trimmed by 4 bases and the J gene end by 5 bases; junction bases not matched to a gene: 5. This CDR3 is built from 15 residues. This chain joins TRBV5-1 and TRBJ2-1; 11 nucleotides agree with TRBD2. This clonotype was obtained from a woman between 18 and 70 years old with a cervical HPV16 infection that either progressed to CIN3+ or cleared (not recorded which). The specimen sequenced was blood buffy coat. The CDR3 protein is CASSPGLAGNNEQFF. Incomplete CDR3 DNA: TGCGCCAGCAGCCCCGGACTAGCGGGTAACAATGAG. The full variable domain, completed using reference TRBV5-1 and TRBJ2-1, is KAGVTQTPRYLIKTRGQQVTLSCSPISGHRSVSWYQQTPGQGLQFLFEYFSETQRNKGNFPGRFSGRQFSNSRSEMNVSTLELGDSALYLCASSPGLAGNNEQFFGPGTRLTVL.